This TCR beta chain originates from a study of shared clonotypes between healthy human individuals (TCRdb year 2020). About the study as a whole: Three men and two women, aged 18 to 49 years, made up the cohort. To increase sequencing depth and limit assay-specific biases, TCR repertoire library preparation and sequencing were carried out by different laboratories using diverse techniques. Leukapheresis yielded between about 0.8 and 8.9 billion PBMCs per donor. For each donor, three plates each were used for CD4 naive and CD4 memory, two plates were used for CD8 naive, and one plate was used for CD8 memory. The study deeply sequenced blood TCR repertoires of several healthy adults to estimate repertoire size and the extent of clonotype sharing between individuals. Overall study outcomes, separate from this receptor: Sampling was restricted to blood, and TCR repertoires in tissue are likely to differ from TCR repertoires in blood. Compared with non-shared clonotypes, clonotypes shared by all four sorted-subset donors had higher generation probabilities. Naive subsets generally had larger estimated clonotype richness than memory subsets. Even with the large sequencing depth, rarefaction of the sorted-subset datasets indicated that sequencing was incomplete. Because the study included a small number of donors, the genetic and exposure-history diversity represented was limited. Pairwise subsampling led to the expectation that sequencing depth would affect the degree of clonotype sharing among donors. Around 5.4% of naive CD4, 3% to 4% of naive CD8, approximately 2.2% of memory CD4, and more than 0.35% of memory CD8 clonotypes were shared across a few donors.

CD8 naive samples consisted of CD45RO-negative cells that were positively selected for CCR7, yielding a CD45RA+CCR7+ population without TemRA cells. Donors were healthy HIV-negative adults with no recently reported acute infections or vaccinations. Every donor was a Caucasian adult residing in Nashville, Tennessee, USA. Blood was collected by leukapheresis, and PBMCs were isolated by Ficoll-Histopaque density gradient centrifugation and then cryopreserved in liquid nitrogen vapor phase. Analytical flow cytometry was used to check the purity and quantity of each magnetically sorted T cell population. From each sorted fraction, genomic DNA was isolated and quantified by UV absorbance on a Nanodrop 2000c. Worth noting for this clone: Its binding antigen is unknown. Base qualities were left out, and no much larger clone turns up one base away. The sample contains more than one DNA sequence encoding this CDR3.

Using the deep immunoSEQ assay, multiplex PCR amplified TCR CDR3 regions from genomic DNA. Genomic DNA extracted from each cell subset was distributed evenly over all wells of several immunoSEQ 96-well plates, and each plate served as one replicate. Each replicate PCR for sorted subsets received roughly 0.2 ug genomic DNA, equal to roughly 29,000 T cell genomes. Purified libraries were measured with a Qubit 3.0 fluorometer, size-checked on a Bioanalyzer 2100, and measured again with the KAPA Library Quantification kit. Every immunoSEQ 96-well plate was sequenced on a dedicated single-read 150-cycle Illumina NextSeq 550 flow cell. Turning to the authors' computational methods: Because the immunoSEQ output included only junctional sequences and no quality scores, the filtering could not be the same as the filtering used for full-length reads. Sequences were annotated with PyIR, a Python wrapper for IgBLAST v1.9, and V/J genes and CDR3 were assigned using IMGT germline references. Reads were filtered out if the reads had weak V/J assignments (E-value above 1e-6), no CDR3, stop codons, out-of-frame junctions, or ambiguous translated residues. V3J clonotypes were defined as sequences sharing an identical inferred V gene, J gene, and CDR3 amino acid sequence. The percentage overlap between two repertoires was calculated by dividing the number of shared unique clonotypes by the size of the smaller repertoire. Three approaches were used to assess repertoire richness: RTK rarefaction, the Chao1 estimator, and Recon v2.1 estimates of unobserved clonotypes. Generation probabilities were computed with OLGA for all TCRbeta clonotypes obtained by the gDNA method from several donors. The table was pulled from immuneACCESS by TCRdb, which kept in-frame rearrangements only. Such tables lose some clones; where checked, under half of the loss comes from unresolved V genes, and the rest has no known cause. V and J calls and clone size are those listed in that table; D and trimming were worked out from the DNA. This sample holds about 1,800,000 clones; over 85% were observed only once. Under 1.5% of the sample lies in the top ten.

V is clipped by 0 bases and J by 7 bases, and the sequence between their germline boundaries is 7 bases long. Inclusive of the bounding cysteine and phenylalanine, the CDR3 is 13 residues long. The retained sequence is limited to the CDR3, 39 bases, with the frame set at the first base. The germline V gene sets CDR1 to SNHLY and CDR2 to FYNNEI. The rearrangement joined TRBV2 to TRBJ1-5; no D segment can be confidently identified. The receptor comes from a man in his late teens or twenties in good health. Sequenced material: naive CD8+ T cells sorted from blood. Taken with the paper, the label for cell subset or site translates to: CD45RA+CCR7+. The DNA reads as follows: TGTGCCAGCAGTGAAGCGCCGGGGCAGCCCCAGCATTTT. Translated, this gives CASSEAPGQPQHF.